This TCR beta chain is from a study of T cell responses to AZD1222 COVID-19 vaccine. Assay: immunoSEQ multiplex PCR; the TCRdb copy retains only in-frame clones and omits some. The sample comprises about 30,000 clones, 80% to 95% of which are singletons, and 45% rests with the top ten. The V gene lost 6 bases and the J gene lost 4 bases, with 12 bases spanning the gap. Germline values: CDR1 SGHNT, CDR2 YYREEE (reference sequence). This CDR3 is built from 13 residues. The chain has TRBV5-4 and TRBJ2-3; D remains unclear. This sequence was found in an adult in good health. The sequencing used peripheral blood, collected on day 0 of AZD1222 vaccination. The CDR3 DNA reads TGTGCCAGCACCTCCCACCCGCCAGATACGCAGTATTTT. It translates to CASTSHPPDTQYF.